The sequence of this T cell receptor beta chain was determined in a study of memory CD4+ T cells and cytomegalovirus serostatus (dated by TCRdb to the late 2010s). For the study in its entirety: The cohort comprised around 35 healthy Belgian adults, 9 CMV seropositive and about 25 CMV seronegative. CD4+ memory TCRbeta repertoires of a Belgian cohort with known cytomegalovirus serostatus were sequenced in order to replicate a published TCR-based CMV serostatus classifier. The paper's findings and limits, for the study overall: Of 164 previously reported CMV-associated TCRbeta sequences, approximately 70 appeared in the CD4+ memory repertoires, each in one to five individuals. On the Belgian cohort, the classifier based on the original framework reached a median bootstrapped AUC of approximately 0.95, with a 95% CI of 0.76-1.00. For CMV serostatus prediction, a median bootstrapped AUC of roughly 0.94 was reached with the original framework, and a median bootstrapped AUC of approximately 0.92 was reached with a US-trained random forest. Only CD4+CD45RO+ memory cells were sequenced, in contrast to the original study, in which naive and memory CD4+ and CD8+ populations were covered. The results were read as suggesting that the CMV-associated TCR signature is, for the most part, present in the CD4+ memory repertoire.

A FACSAria II was used to sort memory CD4+ T cells, defined as single viable CD3+CD4+CD8-CD45RO+ cells. To determine CMV serostatus, a Roche Elecsys assay was used that detects serum IgG against CMV pp150, pp28, p38 and p52. Once the samples were thawed, total CD4+ T cells were enriched through positive selection using CD4 magnetic microbeads. The samples came from a separate study whose specific focus was interrogating the CD4+ T cell memory repertoire. Peripheral blood mononuclear cells were isolated and cryopreserved according to standard operating procedures, and serum was stored at -80 degrees C. The staining relied on CD3-PerCP (BW264/56), CD4-APC (RPA-T4), CD45RO-PE (UCHT1) and CD8-Pacific Orange (3B5) antibodies, and Sytox blue was used to exclude non-viable cells. CDR1 and CDR2, looked up from the germline V gene (reference sequence), are SGHNT and YYREEE. From its cysteine to its phenylalanine, the CDR3 spans 13 amino acids. Only CDR3 DNA is held: 39 bases, read in frame from base 1. V and J are truncated by 3 bases and 5 bases respectively, leaving an intervening sequence of 9 bases.

Details on this clone: The clone's antigen remains unknown. Base qualities are not at hand, and no much larger clone is one base apart.

Genomic DNA was extracted from sorted cells with the Quick-DNA Microprep Kit. Amplification of TCRbeta DNA was done with the immunoSEQ hsTCRbeta kit, following the protocol from the manufacturer. An Illumina MiSeq instrument was used to sequence the TCRbeta libraries. As for how the authors treated the data: Following removal of out-of-frame sequences, about 2,200,000 distinct TCRbeta sequences were retained, with an average of roughly 62,000 per individual. Two values were used to score each individual: the count of 164 previously reported CMV-associated TCRbeta sequences and the total count of productive distinct TCRbeta sequences. A beta-binomial model was reimplemented in Python, and random forests from scikit-learn, run with default parameters, were trained on data from the US cohort. Classifier performance on the Belgian cohort was summarized as median AUC with percentile confidence intervals over 10,000 bootstrap iterations. TCRdb re-hosts the immuneACCESS table, in-frame sequences only. Its copies lack some clones; in the studies checked, an unresolved V gene accounts for under half of them, and the cause for the rest is not known. The V and J calls and the clone size are those of that table, but D and trimming were determined from the DNA. A total of about 57,000 clones appear in this sample, around 85% of them only once. The biggest ten clones account for approximately 0.82% of the sample.

Material: memory CD4+ T cells from blood. This TCR derives from an adult in good health and CMV-seronegative. The chain uses TRBV5-4 and TRBJ1-5; no D segment can be confidently identified. The CDR3 corresponds to CASSSDGYQPQHF. The nucleotide sequence reads as follows: TGTGCCAGCAGCTCGGACGGATATCAGCCCCAGCATTTT.